This TCR beta chain was captured in a study of T-cell memory formation after mild COVID-19. As regards this clonotype: The antigen remains undetermined.

Study observations and caveats: Later expanders leaned CD4+, whereas day 15 to 85 contracting clones were balanced CD4/CD8. CD4+ contracting clones were mainly CM and EM; CD8+ ones, EMRA.

Trimming shortened V by 3 bases and J by 1 base, and 9 bases separated the two germline ends. The CDR3 is made up of 14 amino acids. Germline CDR1 reads SGHRS; CDR2 reads YFSETQ. 5'RACE, which relied on constant-segment primers, yielded TCR alpha and TCR beta cDNA libraries carrying sample barcodes and UMIs. TCRdb used MiXCR to reprocess the 5' RACE reads, holding one entry per CDR3 protein. The profile shows roughly 200,000 distinct CDR3 sequences, around 20% of them singletons. The TCR originated in an adult woman who had mild COVID-19 (a few samples of this study predate the infection). Cell type and time point are not known. The chain carries TRBV5-1 and TRBJ2-3, with a tentative D call TRBD1 (6 bases). Sample: PBMCs or a T cell subset sorted from them (not recorded which). The CDR3 DNA reads TGCGCCAGCAGCTGGGCAGGGGGCACAGATACGCAGTATTTT. It yields the protein CASSWAGGTDTQYF.